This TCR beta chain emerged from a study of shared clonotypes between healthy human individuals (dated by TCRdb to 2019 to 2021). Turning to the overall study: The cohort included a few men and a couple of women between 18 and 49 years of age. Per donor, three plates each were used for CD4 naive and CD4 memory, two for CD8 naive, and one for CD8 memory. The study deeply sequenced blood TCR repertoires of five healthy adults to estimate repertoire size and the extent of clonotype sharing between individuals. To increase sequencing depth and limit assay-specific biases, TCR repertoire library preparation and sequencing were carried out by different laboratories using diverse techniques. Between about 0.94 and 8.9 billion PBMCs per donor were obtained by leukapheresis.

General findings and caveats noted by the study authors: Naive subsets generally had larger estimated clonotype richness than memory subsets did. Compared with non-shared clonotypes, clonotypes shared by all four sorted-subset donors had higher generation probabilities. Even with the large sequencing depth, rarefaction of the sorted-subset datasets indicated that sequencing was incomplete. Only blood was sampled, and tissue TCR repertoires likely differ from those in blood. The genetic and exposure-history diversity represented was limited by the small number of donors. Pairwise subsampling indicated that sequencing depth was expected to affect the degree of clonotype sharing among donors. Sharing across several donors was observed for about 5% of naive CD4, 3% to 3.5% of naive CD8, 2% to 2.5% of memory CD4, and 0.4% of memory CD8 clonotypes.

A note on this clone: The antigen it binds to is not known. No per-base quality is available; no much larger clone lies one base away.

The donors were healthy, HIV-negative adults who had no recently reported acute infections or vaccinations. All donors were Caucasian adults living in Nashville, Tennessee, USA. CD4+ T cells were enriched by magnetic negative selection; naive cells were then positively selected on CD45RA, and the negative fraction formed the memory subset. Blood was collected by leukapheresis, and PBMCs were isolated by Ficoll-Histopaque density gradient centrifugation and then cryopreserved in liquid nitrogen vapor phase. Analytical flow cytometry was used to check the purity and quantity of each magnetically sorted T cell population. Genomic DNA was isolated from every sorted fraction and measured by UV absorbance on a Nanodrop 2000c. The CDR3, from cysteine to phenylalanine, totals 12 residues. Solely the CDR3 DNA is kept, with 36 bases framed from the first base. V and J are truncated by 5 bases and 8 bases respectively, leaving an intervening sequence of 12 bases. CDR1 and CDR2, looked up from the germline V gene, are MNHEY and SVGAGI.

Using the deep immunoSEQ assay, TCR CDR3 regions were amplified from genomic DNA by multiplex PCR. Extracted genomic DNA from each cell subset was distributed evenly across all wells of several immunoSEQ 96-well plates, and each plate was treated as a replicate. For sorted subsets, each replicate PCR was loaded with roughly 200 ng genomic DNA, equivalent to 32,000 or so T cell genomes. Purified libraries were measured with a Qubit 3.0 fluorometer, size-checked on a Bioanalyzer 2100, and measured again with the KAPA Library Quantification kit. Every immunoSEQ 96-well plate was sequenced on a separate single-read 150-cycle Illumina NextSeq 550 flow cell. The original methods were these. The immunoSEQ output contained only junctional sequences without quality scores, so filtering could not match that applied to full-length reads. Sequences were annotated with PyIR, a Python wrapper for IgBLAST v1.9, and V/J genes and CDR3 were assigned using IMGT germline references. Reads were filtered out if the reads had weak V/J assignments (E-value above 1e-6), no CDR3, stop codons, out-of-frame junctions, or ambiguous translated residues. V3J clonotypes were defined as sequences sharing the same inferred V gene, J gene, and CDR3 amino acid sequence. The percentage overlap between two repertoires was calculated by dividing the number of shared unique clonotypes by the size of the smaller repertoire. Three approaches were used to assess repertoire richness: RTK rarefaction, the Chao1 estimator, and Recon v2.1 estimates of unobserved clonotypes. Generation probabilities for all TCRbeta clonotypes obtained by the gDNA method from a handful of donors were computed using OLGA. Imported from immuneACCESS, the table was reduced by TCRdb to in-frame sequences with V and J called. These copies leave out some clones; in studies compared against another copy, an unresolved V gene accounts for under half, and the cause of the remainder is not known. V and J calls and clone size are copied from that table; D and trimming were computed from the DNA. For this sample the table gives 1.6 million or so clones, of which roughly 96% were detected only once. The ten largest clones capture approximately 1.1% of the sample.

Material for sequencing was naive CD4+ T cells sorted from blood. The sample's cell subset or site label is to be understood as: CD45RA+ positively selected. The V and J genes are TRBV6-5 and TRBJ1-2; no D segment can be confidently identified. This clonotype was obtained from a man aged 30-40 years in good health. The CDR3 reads CASSVHRGGYTF. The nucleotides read TGTGCCAGCAGTGTCCACAGAGGCGGCTACACCTTC.